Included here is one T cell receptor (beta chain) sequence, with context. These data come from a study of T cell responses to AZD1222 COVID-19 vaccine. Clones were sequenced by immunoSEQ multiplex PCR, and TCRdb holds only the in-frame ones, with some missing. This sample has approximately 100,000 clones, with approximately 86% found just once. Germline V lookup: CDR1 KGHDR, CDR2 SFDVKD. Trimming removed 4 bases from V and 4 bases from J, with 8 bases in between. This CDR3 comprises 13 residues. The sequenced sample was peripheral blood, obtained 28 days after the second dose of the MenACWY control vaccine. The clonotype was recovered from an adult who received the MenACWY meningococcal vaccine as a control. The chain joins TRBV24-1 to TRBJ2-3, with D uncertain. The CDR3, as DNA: TGTGCCACCAGTGACCCCCCCGCAGATACGCAGTATTTT. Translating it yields CATSDPPADTQYF.